These T cell receptor beta chains were read from a single sample in a study of blood T cell repertoires in COVID-19. TCRdb keeps only in-frame clones here, not all; method: immunoSEQ multiplex PCR. The sample holds tens of thousands of clones; around four fifths are singletons and the top ten take about 12%. The specimen sequenced was peripheral blood. The source is a human donor in a cohort sampled during active COVID-19. Each CDR3 is given with its conserved first and last residue. The D gene is left open where the match is weak. The size entry is marked missing in some rows and otherwise reads once, few, many or a size class.

V gene,J gene,D gene,clone size,CDR3 protein,CDR3 DNA
TRBV7-2,TRBJ2-7,TRBD2,NA,CASSLGLAGESYEQYF,TGTGCCAGCAGCTTAGGTCTAGCGGGGGAATCCTACGAGCAGTACTTC
TRBV20-1,TRBJ1-1,NA,once,CSAIPGRAFF,TGCAGTGCTATACCCGGGAGAGCTTTCTTT
TRBV4-1,TRBJ1-1,TRBD1,NA,CASSHPGQGNTEAFF,TGCGCCAGCAGCCACCCGGGACAGGGGAACACTGAAGCTTTCTTT
TRBV7-2,TRBJ1-5,NA,NA,CASSLTGNQPQHF,TGTGCCAGCAGCTTAACGGGCAATCAGCCCCAGCATTTT
TRBV30,TRBJ1-1,TRBD1,NA,CAWQPRDRGLRNTEAFF,TGTGCCTGGCAACCCCGGGACAGGGGGCTAAGGAACACTGAAGCTTTCTTT
TRBV2,TRBJ1-6,NA,NA,CASKGSSYNSPLHF,TGTGCCAGCAAAGGGAGCTCCTATAATTCACCCCTCCACTTT
TRBV7-9,TRBJ2-5,NA,NA,CASSSLTTSGSFQETQYF,TGTGCCAGCAGCTCCCTGACAACAAGTGGGTCATTTCAAGAGACCCAGTACTTC
TRBV20-1,TRBJ1-4,NA,NA,CSASYAGAGEKLFF,TGCAGTGCTAGTTATGCGGGGGCTGGAGAAAAACTGTTTTTT
TRBV7-9,TRBJ1-4,NA,NA,CASSLAPLAGTEKLFF,TGTGCCAGCAGCTTAGCGCCCCTCGCCGGTACGGAAAAACTGTTTTTT
TRBV5-1,TRBJ2-1,TRBD2,once,CASSPSGGYPYNEQFF,TGCGCCAGCAGCCCGAGCGGGGGGTATCCCTACAATGAGCAGTTCTTC
TRBV7-6,TRBJ1-1,TRBD1,NA,CASSLPPGTGSMNTEAFF,TGTGCCAGCAGCTTACCCCCCGGGACAGGCTCTATGAACACTGAAGCTTTCTTT
TRBV5-1,TRBJ1-5,NA,NA,CASSLGGAEGNQPQHF,TGCGCCAGCAGCTTGGGTGGGGCAGAGGGCAATCAGCCCCAGCATTTT
TRBV6-5,TRBJ1-4,NA,NA,CASTPRRATNEKLFF,TGTGCCAGCACCCCACGCAGGGCAACTAATGAAAAACTGTTTTTT
TRBV2,TRBJ1-2,NA,NA,CASRGESYGYTF,TGTGCCAGTAGGGGCGAGTCGTATGGCTACACCTTC
TRBV10-3,TRBJ1-1,NA,NA,CAISYSGSPEAFF,TGTGCCATCAGTTACAGTGGAAGTCCTGAAGCTTTCTTT
TRBV16,TRBJ1-2,NA,NA,CASSRPTGTTYGYTF,TGTGCCAGCAGCCGACCGACCGGGACAACTTATGGCTACACCTTC
TRBV7-2,TRBJ2-2,NA,NA,CASSFGTRGFGELFF,TGTGCCAGCAGCTTTGGGACTCGAGGGTTCGGGGAGCTGTTTTTT
TRBV12-3/TRBV12-4,TRBJ1-1,NA,few,CASREGTEAFF,TGTGCCAGCAGGGAGGGCACTGAAGCTTTCTTT
TRBV9,TRBJ1-6,NA,NA,CASSPRTDGSPLHF,TGTGCCAGCAGCCCACGGACAGACGGGTCACCCCTCCACTTT
TRBV7-9,TRBJ2-1,TRBD2,NA,CASRSSGGYNEQFF,TGTGCCAGCAGATCTAGCGGGGGTTACAATGAGCAGTTCTTC
TRBV9,TRBJ1-1,NA,NA,CASTRAEGPGTEAFF,TGTGCCAGCACCCGGGCGGAGGGGCCCGGCACTGAAGCTTTCTTT
TRBV6-1,TRBJ1-2,TRBD1,NA,CASSASLGDRLYGYTF,TGTGCCAGCAGTGCCTCCCTGGGGGACAGGCTCTATGGCTACACCTTC
TRBV6-6,TRBJ1-1,NA,NA,CASSGPSGTEAFF,TGTGCCAGCAGCGGGCCTTCGGGGACTGAAGCTTTCTTT
TRBV6-2/TRBV6-3,TRBJ1-3,NA,NA,CASSYSRDSGNTIYF,TGTGCCAGCAGTTACTCGAGAGATTCTGGAAACACCATATATTTT
TRBV28,TRBJ1-2,NA,NA,CASVNTANYGYTF,TGTGCCAGCGTCAACACCGCTAACTATGGCTACACCTTC
TRBV7-9,TRBJ1-4,NA,NA,CASSLQGINEKLFF,TGTGCCAGCAGCTTACAGGGGATTAATGAAAAACTGTTTTTT
TRBV5-1,TRBJ1-3,TRBD1,NA,CASSLTGDSSGNTIYF,TGCGCCAGCAGCTTAACAGGGGATTCCTCTGGAAACACCATATATTTT
TRBV28,TRBJ1-1,NA,NA,CASSSRTPENLNTEAFF,TGTGCCAGCAGTTCCCGAACGCCCGAAAACTTGAACACTGAAGCTTTCTTT
TRBV3-1/TRBV3-2,TRBJ2-7,TRBD2,once,CASRDKRGSYEQYF,TGTGCCAGCAGGGATAAGCGGGGGTCCTACGAGCAGTACTTC
TRBV7-9,TRBJ2-3,TRBD1,NA,CASSSPTGENTDTQYF,TGTGCCAGCAGCTCCCCGACAGGGGAGAACACAGATACGCAGTATTTT
TRBV28,TRBJ1-1,NA,NA,CASSLPEGVAFF,TGTGCCAGCAGTTTACCCGAGGGGGTGGCTTTCTTT
TRBV21-1,TRBJ1-1,NA,NA,CASSDRDRLYDTEAFF,TGTGCCAGCAGCGACCGGGACAGGTTATACGACACTGAAGCTTTCTTT
TRBV4-1,TRBJ1-1,TRBD1,few,CASSQEPGQRNTEAFF,TGCGCCAGCAGCCAAGAACCGGGACAGCGGAACACTGAAGCTTTCTTT